This T cell receptor (beta chain) was sequenced during a study of cytomegalovirus exposure and HLA in healthy donors. The wider study: A previous analysis identified more than 100 million unique TCR beta sequences derived from some 200 million T cells.

Of note for this clone: The antigen is unknown.

CDR3 length equals 17 residues. Germline V gene sequence: CDR1 SGHRS, CDR2 YFSETQ. J gave up 5 bases and V 1 base, and 12 bases lay outside the gene matches. Primers: 60 Vbeta forward and 13 Jbeta reverse. Produced via immunoSEQ multiplex PCR; TCRdb's table is partial and in-frame only. The repertoire includes about 130,000 clones, roughly 68% of them detected once, and 4% to 5% sits in the top ten. Study-level points and caveats: Analysis performed later found around 15,000 TCR beta sequences associated with HLA alleles at 0.05 false discovery rate. Reported findings show TCR beta sequences accurately forecast HLA-A and HLA-B alleles in most subjects.

The sequence came from a woman in her forties or fifties in good health and CMV-seropositive. V gene TRBV5-1 combines with J gene TRBJ2-5; 9 bases are shared with TRBD2. Sequencing was performed on PBMCs. The CDR3 is CASSLTSGGSGGETQYF. Written as DNA, the CDR3 is TGCGCCAGCAGCTTGACCAGCGGGGGGTCCGGGGGGGAGACCCAGTACTTC. The full variable domain, in which reference TRBV5-1 and TRBJ2-5 provide the parts outside the CDR3, is KAGVTQTPRYLIKTRGQQVTLSCSPISGHRSVSWYQQTPGQGLQFLFEYFSETQRNKGNFPGRFSGRQFSNSRSEMNVSTLELGDSALYLCASSLTSGGSGGETQYFGPGTRLLVL.